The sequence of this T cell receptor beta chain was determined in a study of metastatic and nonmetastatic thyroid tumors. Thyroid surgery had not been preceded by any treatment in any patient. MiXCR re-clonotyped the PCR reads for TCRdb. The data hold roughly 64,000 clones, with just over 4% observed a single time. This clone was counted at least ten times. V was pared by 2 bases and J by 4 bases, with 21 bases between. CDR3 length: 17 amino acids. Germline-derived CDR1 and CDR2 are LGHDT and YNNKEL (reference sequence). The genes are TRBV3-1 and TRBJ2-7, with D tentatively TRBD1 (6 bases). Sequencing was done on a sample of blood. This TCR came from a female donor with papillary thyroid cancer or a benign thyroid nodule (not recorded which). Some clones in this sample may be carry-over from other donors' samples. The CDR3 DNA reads TGTGCCAGCAGCCAAACCGAGGGGGACATTTATGGTTACGAGCAGTACTTC. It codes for CASSQTEGDIYGYEQYF.